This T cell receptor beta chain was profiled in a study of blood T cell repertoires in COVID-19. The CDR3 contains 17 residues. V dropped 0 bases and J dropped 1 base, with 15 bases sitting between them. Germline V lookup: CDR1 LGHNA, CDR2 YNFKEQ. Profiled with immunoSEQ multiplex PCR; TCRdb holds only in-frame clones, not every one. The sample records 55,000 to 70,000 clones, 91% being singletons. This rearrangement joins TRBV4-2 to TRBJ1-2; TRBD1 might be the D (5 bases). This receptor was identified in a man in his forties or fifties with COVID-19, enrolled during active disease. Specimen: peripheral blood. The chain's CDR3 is CASSQDRRGELNYGYTF. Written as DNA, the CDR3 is TGTGCCAGCAGCCAAGATCGGAGGGGCGAACTTAACTATGGCTACACCTTC.